These 3 T cell receptor beta chains share one sample of origin, sequenced in a study of control samples from healthy donors and cancer patients. Measured with immunoSEQ multiplex PCR; TCRdb has only the in-frame clones, and not every one. The sample consists of 120,000 to 150,000 clones, 85% to 95% of them appearing once. Sequenced sample: blood. The origin of the receptors is a man between 40 and 49 years old in good health.

V and J are TRBV5-1 and TRBJ2-3; no firm D call. Between the trimmed V and J ends, which lost 4 bases and 6 bases, there was a span of 15 bases. The germline V gene has CDR1 SGHRS and CDR2 YFSETQ. This CDR3 is built from 14 residues. In DNA form, the CDR3 reads TGCGCCAGCAGCCTTTCCCAGGAGATGGATACGCAGTATTTT. Translating gives CASSLSQEMDTQYF.

The genes are TRBV6-5 and TRBJ2-2, with TRBD2 as a possible D gene (5 bases). Per germline, CDR1 MNHEY and CDR2 SVGAGI. This CDR3 has 15 residues. The V end lost 2 bases, the J end lost 3 bases, and 10 bases lay between the germline ends. CDR3 nucleotide sequence: TGTGCCAGCAGTTACGCGGGCCGTGACACCGGGGAGCTGTTTTTT. Its protein product is CASSYAGRDTGELFF.

This clone appeared once. The chain recombines TRBV9 with TRBJ2-7; D remains unclear. The germline V and J ends were trimmed by 0 bases and 5 bases, with 12 bases remaining between them. Germline V lookup: CDR1 SGDLS, CDR2 YYNGEE. There are 14 residues in the CDR3. The CDR3 DNA reads TGTGCCAGCAGCGTAGGGTCCGGGTGGGACGAGCAGTACTTC. This gives the protein CASSVGSGWDEQYF.